Below are 18 T cell receptor beta chains sequenced from a single sample in a study of Tregs in tolerant kidney transplant recipients. Data came from immunoSEQ multiplex PCR; TCRdb stores just in-frame clones and leaves some out. In all, the sample yields about 33,000 clones. The sequencing used CD8+ T cells from blood, collected before the transplant. These TCRs come from a human donor who received a combined kidney and bone marrow transplant.

The CDR3 region is CASSLVPSGSSTDTQYF. The CDR3 bases that were read are TGTGCCAGCAGCTTAGTCCCCAGCGGGAGTAGCACAGATACG. The rearrangement links TRBV7-6 to TRBJ2-3; the match to TRBD2 covers 8 bases. The read stops 3 residues short of the end of the CDR3; the missing end is completed from the germline J gene. CDR1 is SGHVS and CDR2 is FNYEAQ in the germline V gene. Trimming took 1 base from V and 0 from J; bases not matched to a gene: 6. The CDR3 spans 17 residues.

CDR3 sequence reads: CATRQGAYGYTF. CDR3 DNA (partial): TGTGCCACAAGGCAGGGAGCATATGGC. This rearrangement joins TRBV19 to TRBJ1-2, with D possibly TRBD1 on 5 matching bases. Read coverage stops 3 residues before the CDR3 terminus; the germline J gene supplies the remainder. Germline loops: CDR1 LNHDA, CDR2 SQIVND (reference sequence). This CDR3 is 12 amino acids long. The V gene lost 10 bases and the J gene lost 5 bases, with 14 bases spanning the gap.

Concerning this clone: The observed sequence ends 3 residues before the CDR3 terminus, with the missing tail filled in from the germline J gene. The chain employs TRBV7-9 and TRBJ2-5, with 9 bases lining up with TRBD1. This CDR3 spans 15 amino acids. Unmatched junction bases numbered 5, after V lost 5 bases and J lost 1 base. Germline V gives CDR1 SEHNR, CDR2 FQNEAQ (reference sequence). The chain's CDR3 is CASSPGTGTQETQYF. The CDR3 DNA, read in part, is TGTGCCAGCAGCCCCGGGACAGGGACCCAAGAGACC.

As regards this clone: The CDR3 end lies 3 residues beyond the end of the read and is filled in from the germline J gene. The chain employs TRBV13 and TRBJ1-2, with 11 nucleotides matching TRBD1. Germline V gives CDR1 PRHDT, CDR2 FYEKMQ (reference sequence). V trimming: 5 bases; J trimming: 3 bases; junction bases outside the gene matches: 5. CDR3 length: 15 residues. The sequenced part of the CDR3 DNA is TGTGCCAGCAGCCCCGGACAGGGGGCCGACTATGGC. This translates into CASSPGQGADYG. The complete CDR3 sequence is CASSPGQGADYGYTF.

A note on this clone: The observed sequence ends 3 residues before the CDR3 terminus, with the missing tail filled in from the germline J gene. The V call is TRBV10-1, the J call TRBJ2-7; 8 nucleotides agree with TRBD1. V was clipped by 5 bases and J by 2 bases; unmatched bases: 5. Germline V lookup: CDR1 WNHNN, CDR2 SYGVQD (reference sequence). This CDR3 is built from 14 residues. The part of the CDR3 DNA that was read is TGCGCCAGCAGTACCGGACAGGGCGCCTACGAG. This sequence encodes CASSTGQGAYE. The CDR3 reads in full as CASSTGQGAYEQYF.

Comments on this clone: The CDR3 end lies 3 residues beyond the end of the read and is filled in from the germline J gene. The genes are TRBV19 and TRBJ2-1, with 8 bases that match TRBD1. The germline CDR1 and CDR2 sequences are LNHDA and SQIVND (reference sequence). The V gene end was trimmed by 5 bases and the J gene end by 3 bases; junction bases not matched to a gene: 6. CDR3 length: 15 amino acids. The CDR3 here is CASSGGQDYYNEQFF. The DNA read from the CDR3 is TGTGCCAGTAGTGGGGGACAGGACTACTACAATGAG.

Remarks on this clone: The read terminates 3 residues ahead of where the CDR3 ends, so the germline J gene completes it. V usage is TRBV7-9 and J usage is TRBJ1-6, with D uncertain. The V end lost 1 base, the J end lost 8 bases, and 12 bases lay between the germline ends. The germline V gene has CDR1 SEHNR and CDR2 FQNEAQ (reference sequence). CDR3 size: 15 residues. CDR3 in amino acids: CASSLGGGSDSPLHF. The CDR3 DNA, read in part, is TGTGCCAGCAGCTTAGGCGGCGGGTCGGATTCACCC. Drawing the rest from reference TRBV7-9 and TRBJ1-6, the complete variable domain is DTGVSQNPRHKITKRGQNVTFRCDPISEHNRLYWYRQTLGQGPEFLTYFQNEAQLEKSRLLSDRFSAERPKGSFSTLEIQRTEQGDSAMYLCASSLGGGSDSPLHFGNGTRLTVT.

Remarks on this clone: The sequence runs out 3 residues before the end of the CDR3; the remainder is reconstructed from the germline J gene. The chain combines TRBV7-8 with TRBJ2-7; 13 bases are shared with TRBD2. The J segment lost 1 base and the V segment lost 2 bases, leaving 8 bases of the junction unmatched. This CDR3 is built from 18 residues. Germline V gene lookup returns CDR1 SGHVS and CDR2 FQNEAQ. Partial CDR3 DNA: TGTGCCAGCAGCTTACCCAGAGGGACTAGCGGGACATCCTACGAG. It codes for CASSLPRGTSGTSYE. The entire CDR3 is CASSLPRGTSGTSYEQYF.

As for this clone: Read sequence stops 3 residues before the CDR3 end, and the germline J gene provides the missing end. The chain carries TRBV5-6 and TRBJ1-4; D is possibly TRBD1 (5 bases). This CDR3 is 14 amino acids long. The germline gives CDR1 SGHDT, CDR2 YYEEEE. V was pared by 4 bases and J by 5 bases, with 12 bases between. The CDR3: CASSSGTENEKLFF. CDR3 DNA, as far as it was read: TGTGCCAGCAGCAGCGGGACGGAAAATGAAAAA.

Concerning this clone: Coverage ceases 3 residues before the CDR3 finishes, and the germline J gene fills in the end. The chain carries TRBV7-9 and TRBJ2-3, with 8 bases matching TRBD2. Germline assignment: CDR1 SEHNR and CDR2 FQNEAQ (reference sequence). After removal of 4 bases from V and 6 bases from J, the junction contained 9 bases not matched to a gene. CDR3 length: 15 amino acids. The CDR3 spells CASSSPGTSGDTQYF. Incomplete CDR3 DNA: TGTGCCAGCAGCTCACCCGGGACTAGTGGGGATACG.

On this clone: The CDR3 goes on 3 residues after the read ends, and that part is filled in from the germline J gene. The chain joins TRBV5-6 to TRBJ2-1; D uncertain. This CDR3 is built from 11 residues. V was cut by 6 bases and J by 8 bases, with 9 bases left in between. CDR1 and CDR2 from the germline V gene are SGHDT and YYEEEE. The sequenced part of the CDR3 DNA is TGTGCCAGCACTATTTCGCATGAG. Translated, it gives CASTISHE. The entire CDR3 protein reads CASTISHEQFF.

As for this clone: The read is 3 residues too short to cover the CDR3 end, so that end is filled in from the germline J gene. The genes are TRBV20-1 and TRBJ1-2; D gene uncertain. The germline V gene encodes CDR1 DFQATT and CDR2 SNEGSKA (reference sequence). Trimming took off 6 bases at V and 4 bases at J, with 15 bases between the two ends. This CDR3 has 13 amino acids. The covered CDR3 bases are TGCAGTGCAGAAATGGCTGCCAGCTATGGC. Translating gives CSAEMAASYG. The whole CDR3 protein reads CSAEMAASYGYTF.

Comment on this clone: The read falls 3 residues short of the CDR3 end, and the missing part is taken from the germline J gene. The chain carries TRBV7-9 and TRBJ2-7; 7 bases match TRBD2. Germline CDR1 is SEHNR and CDR2 is FQNEAQ (reference sequence). CDR3 size: 14 residues. V lost 5 bases, J lost 3 bases, and 7 bases stayed unmatched. CDR3: CASSLGGGFYEQYF. The CDR3 bases that were read are TGTGCCAGCAGCCTGGGGGGGGGTTTCTACGAG.

With respect to this clone: The read is 3 residues too short to cover the CDR3 end, so that end is filled in from the germline J gene. J is TRBJ2-1 and V is TRBV2; no clear D gene. V was shortened by 3 bases and J by 5 bases, with 14 bases between the two germline ends. The CDR3 consists of 15 residues. CDR1 and CDR2 (germline): SNHLY, FYNNEI. CDR3 bases read: TGTGCCAGCAGTGAGGCGGCCAACAATAACAATGAG. Its translation: CASSEAANNNNE. The full CDR3 reads CASSEAANNNNEQFF.

Comments on this clone: The read is 3 residues too short to cover the CDR3 end, so that end is filled in from the germline J gene. This rearrangement joins TRBV11-2 to TRBJ2-3; D is undetermined. The germline V gene has CDR1 SGHAT and CDR2 FQNNGV. The CDR3 consists of 15 residues. V lost 3 bases, J lost 5 bases, and 15 bases lay in between. CDR3 DNA, as far as it was read: TGTGCCAGCAGCTTTGTCCCTACCCCGGGAGATACG. Translated, it gives CASSFVPTPGDT. Given in full, the CDR3 is CASSFVPTPGDTQYF.

Concerning this clone itself: The read gets to within 3 residues of the CDR3 end, and the germline J gene fills in the rest. The V gene is TRBV19, the J gene TRBJ2-3; maybe TRBD2 (5 bases). Germline V gene sequence: CDR1 LNHDA, CDR2 SQIVND (reference sequence). The ends were cut back, 8 bases at V and 5 bases at J, with 8 bases in the middle. The CDR3 spans 11 residues. Partial CDR3 DNA: TGTGCCAGTTGGAGCGGAGATACG. This gives the protein CASWSGDT. The whole CDR3 protein is CASWSGDTQYF.

Comments on this clone: The missing CDR3 end, 3 residues past where the read stops, is filled in from the germline J gene. The V call is TRBV5-6, the J call TRBJ2-7, with D possibly TRBD1 on 6 matching bases. The V and J ends lost 0 bases and 3 bases respectively, with 7 bases between them. The CDR3 sequence is 13 residues long. CDR1 is SGHDT, CDR2 YYEEEE, per germline. The CDR3 reads CASSLAGHYEQYF. The part of the CDR3 DNA that was read is TGTGCCAGCAGCTTGGCGGGACACTACGAG.

To note about this clone: The read finishes 3 residues shy of the CDR3 end, and the germline J gene is used to complete it. The chain carries TRBV7-8 and TRBJ2-1; perhaps TRBD2 as D (7 bases). CDR3 length equals 17 residues. Trimming cost V 1 base and J 2 bases, with 15 bases left between them. The germline V gene encodes CDR1 SGHVS and CDR2 FQNEAQ. CDR3 amino acids: CASSLGDRGAAYNEQFF. CDR3 DNA (partial): TGTGCCAGCAGCTTAGGAGACCGGGGGGCCGCCTACAATGAG. Variable domain in full (rest from reference TRBV7-8 and TRBJ2-1): GAGVSQSPRYKVAKRGQDVALRCDPISGHVSLFWYQQALGQGPEFLTYFQNEAQLDKSGLPSDRFFAERPEGSVSTLKIQRTQQEDSAVYLCASSLGDRGAAYNEQFFGPGTRLTVL.